This T cell receptor beta chain was identified in a study of T cell responses to AZD1222 COVID-19 vaccine. Regarding the study as a whole: Clonal diversity was possibly underestimated, and white British individuals and females predominated among donors. Sampling captured repertoires only after the peak T cell response. Baseline serology detected seropositivity in only 6 or 7 AZD1222 recipients.

Note on this clone: The antigen is undetermined.

Germline V gives CDR1 KGHDR, CDR2 SFDVKD. The CDR3 has 14 amino acids. Deletions cut 0 bases from V and 7 bases from J, with 11 bases between. Some clones are missing from TCRdb's copy, which holds only in-frame ones; the method was immunoSEQ multiplex PCR. Of 130,000 to 150,000 clones listed, under 95% are singletons. The specimen was peripheral blood, collected on day 0 of AZD1222 vaccination. The chain couples TRBV24-1 to TRBJ1-2, with no clear D. This clonotype was sampled from an adult in good health. CDR3 sequence: CATSDLILGGGYTF. In DNA form, the CDR3 reads TGTGCCACCAGTGATTTGATTTTGGGTGGTGGCTACACCTTC.